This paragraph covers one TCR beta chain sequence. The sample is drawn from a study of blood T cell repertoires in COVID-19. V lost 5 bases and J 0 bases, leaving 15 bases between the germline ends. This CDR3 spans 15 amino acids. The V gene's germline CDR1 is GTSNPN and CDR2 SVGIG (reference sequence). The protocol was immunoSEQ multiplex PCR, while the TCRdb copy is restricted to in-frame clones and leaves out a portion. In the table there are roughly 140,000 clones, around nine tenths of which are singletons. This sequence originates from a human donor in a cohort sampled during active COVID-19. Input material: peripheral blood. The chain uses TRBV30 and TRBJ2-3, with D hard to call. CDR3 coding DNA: TGTGCCTGGGGAAAGACATCCCCTAGCACAGATACGCAGTATTTT. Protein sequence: CAWGKTSPSTDTQYF.